The table lists the clone carrying this TCR beta chain with a few counts. This record belongs to a study of blood T cells in healthy people across ages. Overall study: Template switching retrieved approximately one barcoded beta molecule for each two T cells.

Together with a sample-barcoded 5' primer, a J-beta primer mix was included in a second PCR lasting about 7 to 11 cycles. TCRdb re-analysed the 5' RACE reads in MiXCR, keeping a single row per CDR3 protein. This table has 600,000 or so distinct CDR3 sequences, roughly 20% appearing once. Germline lookup yields CDR1 KGHSH and CDR2 LQKENI. Trimming cost V 0 bases and J 6 bases, with 14 bases left between them. CDR3 length equals 15 residues. The sequenced sample consisted of blood. This receptor was obtained from a man between 65 and 85 years old in good health. The V gene is TRBV18, the J gene TRBJ1-2; D unclear. CDR3 DNA sequence: TGTGCCAGCTCACCACCAGGGTCGAGAACGGATGGCTACACCTTC. Encoded protein: CASSPPGSRTDGYTF.